This entry lists 29 T cell receptor beta chains sequenced from one sample in a study of blood T cells in healthy people across ages. Together with a sample-barcoded 5' primer, a J-beta primer mix was included in a second PCR lasting about 6 to 12 cycles. TCRdb called the 5' RACE reads again in MiXCR, with one record for every CDR3 protein. Of about 780,000 distinct CDR3 sequences in the sample, roughly 25% were seen once. The same sample was also studied in work on T cells of mothers and their children.

Sequenced: blood. The receptor set was obtained from a boy under 18 in good health.

This chain connects TRBV12-3 or TRBV12-4 to TRBJ1-5; D ambiguous. This CDR3 spans 16 amino acids. V dropped 6 bases and J dropped 4 bases, with 19 bases sitting between them. The CDR3 DNA sequence: TGTGCCAGCAGCCCCGAGGAGGCTGGGGTAAATCAGCCCCAGCATTTT. Translation: CASSPEEAGVNQPQHF.

The chain links TRBV7-9 to TRBJ2-7; 8 bases are shared with TRBD1. The trim removed 5 bases at V and 4 bases at J, leaving 10 bases unmatched. Germline-derived CDR1 and CDR2 are SEHNR and FQNEAQ (reference sequence). This CDR3 comprises 15 residues. The CDR3 reads CASSLPGNRGYEQYF. Written as DNA, the CDR3 is TGTGCCAGCAGCCTCCCGGGGAACAGGGGGTACGAGCAGTACTTC.

The rearrangement links TRBV7-6 to TRBJ2-5, with 8 bases lining up with TRBD1. CDR1 is SGHVS and CDR2 is FNYEAQ in the germline V gene. CDR3 length: 17 amino acids. V lost 5 bases, J lost 2 bases, and 13 bases stayed unmatched. The DNA for the CDR3 is TGTGCCAGCAGCCCCCCTCGCGGACAGGGTATGCAAGAGACCCAGTACTTC. Amino acids: CASSPPRGQGMQETQYF. The entire variable domain, with the rest obtained from reference TRBV7-6 and TRBJ2-5, is as follows: GAGVSQSPRYKVTKRGQDVALRCDPISGHVSLYWYRQALGQGPEFLTYFNYEAQQDKSGLPNDRFSAERPEGSISTLTIQRTEQRDSAMYRCASSPPRGQGMQETQYFGPGTRLLVL.

V is TRBV20-1 and J is TRBJ2-5; D is ambiguous. This CDR3 has 9 residues. Per the germline V gene, CDR1 is DFQATT and CDR2 is SNEGSKA (reference sequence). V was trimmed by 7 bases and J by 4 bases, leaving 4 bases between them. The CDR3 nucleotides are TGCAGTGGTGGAGAGACCCAGTACTTC. It translates to CSGGETQYF.

V and J are TRBV6-2 or TRBV6-3 and TRBJ2-5; D not resolved. The DNA matches TRBJ2-7 better at its end, which makes the J call doubtful. CDR1 is MNHEY and CDR2 is SVGEGT in the germline V gene. CDR3 length equals 15 residues. The CDR3 coding sequence is TGTGCCAGCAGTTACTCGCGATCCAGAGACTACGAGCAGTACTTC. Translated: CASSYSRSRDYEQYF.

The chain links TRBV12-3 or TRBV12-4 to TRBJ1-2; 7 nucleotides align to TRBD1. This CDR3 contains 12 residues. V gave up 7 bases and J gave up 8 bases; unmatched junction bases: 7. CDR3 in DNA: TGTGCCAGCACCTCGCCAGGGGGGGGCTACACCTTC. Translating it yields CASTSPGGGYTF.

The CDR3 spells CASSQDLIVNQPQHF. The DNA of the CDR3 is TGTGCCAGCAGCCAAGATCTAATCGTGAATCAGCCCCAGCATTTT. The chain couples TRBV4-2 to TRBJ1-5, with D hard to call. V lost 0 bases, J lost 4 bases, and 10 bases lay in between. The V gene's germline CDR1 is LGHNA and CDR2 YNFKEQ. The CDR3 extends over 15 amino acids.

In its sample, this clonotype was seen many times. The chain is built from TRBV6-1 and TRBJ1-1; D uncertain. V was cut by 2 bases and J by 4 bases, with 11 bases left in between. CDR1 and CDR2 (germline): MNHNS, SASEGT. This CDR3 is 14 amino acids long. CDR3 sequence reads: CASSERVLGTEAFF. The CDR3 DNA reads TGTGCCAGCAGTGAAAGGGTTCTGGGCACTGAAGCTTTCTTT.

This clonotype has only a few counts. J is TRBJ2-5 and V is TRBV9; D ambiguous. The J call may be faulty, since TRBJ2-1 better matches the DNA end. This CDR3 has 12 residues. CDR1 SGDLS and CDR2 YYNGEE come from the germline V gene. The CDR3 region has the DNA TGTGCCAGCAGCGTAGATAGGAGTGAGCAGTTCTTC. It yields the protein CASSVDRSEQFF.

This clonotype was picked up a small number of times. The chain links TRBV29-1 to TRBJ2-3, with D hard to call. This CDR3 is built from 13 residues. The V end was cut by 6 bases, the J end by 1 base, with 11 bases between. Germline CDR1 SQVTM, CDR2 ANQGSEA. The CDR3 is CSVSGEGTDTQYF. The DNA of the CDR3 is TGCAGCGTGTCCGGTGAGGGCACAGATACGCAGTATTTT.

The sample holds a few counts of this clonotype. The chain combines TRBV12-3 or TRBV12-4 with TRBJ1-2; TRBD1 is a possible D gene (6 bases). V shed 9 bases and J shed 6 bases, with 11 bases lying between them. The CDR3 spans 11 residues. CDR3 sequence reads: CASAQGNGYTF. CDR3 nucleotides: TGTGCCAGTGCTCAGGGGAATGGCTACACCTTC.

The gene calls are TRBV10-3 and TRBJ2-5, with D tentatively TRBD1 or TRBD2 (5 bases each). The J call may be incorrect, as the DNA end agrees better with TRBJ2-1. The CDR3 has 13 amino acids. From germline, CDR1 is ENHRY and CDR2 SYGVKD. The CDR3 here is CAISPLRGDEQFF. The CDR3 DNA reads as TGTGCCATCAGCCCCCTGAGGGGCGATGAGCAGTTCTTC.

The chain employs TRBV7-2 and TRBJ2-5; 7 bases align to TRBD1. With 3 bases clipped from V and 3 bases from J, the junction kept 4 bases outside the gene matches. The CDR3 runs 14 residues. CDR1 and CDR2 from the germline V gene are SGHTA and FQGNSA. The CDR3 here is CASSFPGTEETQYF. Written as DNA, the CDR3 is TGTGCCAGCAGCTTCCCCGGGACAGAAGAGACCCAGTACTTC.

This chain joins TRBV6-6 and TRBJ2-5; TRBD1 or TRBD2 may be the D gene (5 bases each). Germline-derived CDR1 and CDR2 are MNHNY and SVGAGI (reference sequence). Trimming took 7 bases from V and 11 from J, leaving 23 bases between them. There are 14 residues in the CDR3. The chain's CDR3 is CASNPQGSSREQYF. The DNA of the CDR3 is TGTGCCAGCAATCCTCAGGGCTCATCCAGGGAGCAGTACTTC.

V is TRBV5-4 and J is TRBJ2-2; TRBD1 or TRBD2 may be the D gene (6 bases each). Trimming took off 0 bases at V and 4 bases at J, with 13 bases between the two ends. CDR3 size: 16 residues. From germline, CDR1 is SGHNT and CDR2 YYREEE (reference sequence). The CDR3 is CASSLARGASTGELFF. The CDR3 region has the DNA TGTGCCAGCAGCTTGGCGAGGGGGGCGAGCACCGGGGAGCTGTTTTTT.

V and J are TRBV12-3 or TRBV12-4 and TRBJ1-2, with D possibly being TRBD1 (6 bases). The length of the CDR3 is 14 residues. The ends were cut back, 3 bases at V and 6 bases at J, with 14 bases in the middle. This CDR3 reads CASSLWGQRDGYTF. The CDR3 nucleotides read TGTGCCAGCAGTTTGTGGGGGCAAAGGGATGGCTACACCTTC.

This clonotype was seen many times. V and J are TRBV9 and TRBJ1-2; D unresolved. The CDR3 spans 15 residues. Trimming took 4 bases from V and 6 from J, leaving 19 bases between them. The germline gives CDR1 SGDLS, CDR2 YYNGEE. CDR3 residues: CASSLGRVSKDGYTF. CDR3 sequence (DNA): TGTGCCAGCAGCCTTGGACGGGTCTCTAAGGATGGCTACACCTTC.

The V gene is TRBV7-2, the J gene TRBJ1-3; no clear D. V was cut by 0 bases and J by 1 base, with 7 bases left in between. Germline lookup yields CDR1 SGHTA and CDR2 FQGNSA. The CDR3 spans 15 residues. CDR3 sequence (DNA): TGTGCCAGCAGCTTAGCGGTAGTATCTGGAAACACCATATATTTT. Its protein product is CASSLAVVSGNTIYF.

The genes are TRBV3-1 and TRBJ2-7; TRBD1 might be the D (6 bases). The V gene's germline CDR1 is LGHDT and CDR2 YNNKEL (reference sequence). V was pared by 4 bases and J by 2 bases, with 15 bases between. The CDR3 spans 15 residues. The CDR3 loop is CASSPAQGFAYEQYF. As DNA, the CDR3 is TGTGCCAGCAGCCCTGCACAGGGATTCGCCTACGAGCAGTACTTC.

This chain connects TRBV11-2 to TRBJ2-5; TRBD1 is a possible D gene (6 bases). The J call is uncertain, as TRBJ2-7 better fits the DNA end. Germline-derived CDR1 and CDR2 are SGHAT and FQNNGV. This CDR3 spans 14 amino acids. CDR3 sequence reads: CASSRTGLRYEQYF. The CDR3, as DNA: TGTGCCAGCAGCCGAACAGGGTTAAGATACGAGCAGTACTTC.

This chain joins TRBV27 and TRBJ2-1; D gene ambiguous. The CDR3 has 16 residues. The germline V gene encodes CDR1 MNHEY and CDR2 SMNVEV (reference sequence). The germline V and J ends were trimmed by 6 bases and 0 bases, with 15 bases remaining between them. DNA of the CDR3: TGTGCCAGCAGCCCCCCGGCGGTGAGCTCCTACAATGAGCAGTTCTTC. It specifies CASSPPAVSSYNEQFF.

Only a few counts were recorded for this clonotype. The chain uses TRBV12-3 or TRBV12-4 and TRBJ2-7, with D perhaps TRBD2 (6 bases). Judging by the DNA end, TRBJ2-5 fits better; the J call may be wrong. This CDR3 is 13 amino acids long. CDR3 amino acids: CASMRRGGETQYF. The CDR3 DNA follows: TGTGCCAGCATGAGGAGGGGCGGGGAGACCCAGTACTTC.

The CDR3 region has the DNA TGTGCCAGCAGCTTAGATGGGGCGGGGCCCTACAATGAGCAGTTCTTC. Protein product: CASSLDGAGPYNEQFF. The chain couples TRBV11-2 to TRBJ2-1; D is perhaps TRBD2 (6 bases). Germline CDR1 reads SGHAT; CDR2 reads FQNNGV. V was cut by 0 bases and J by 2 bases, with 11 bases left in between. This CDR3 region has 16 residues.

This clonotype was seen a few times. The chain has TRBV10-3 and TRBJ2-2; possibly TRBD1 for D (5 bases). V lost 4 bases to trimming and J lost 0 bases, with 12 bases between them. Germline values: CDR1 ENHRY, CDR2 SYGVKD. The length of the CDR3 is 16 residues. CDR3 sequence (DNA): TGTGCCATCAGTGGAGGAACAGGCGCGAACACCGGGGAGCTGTTTTTT. This gives the protein CAISGGTGANTGELFF.

A few counts support this clonotype. J is TRBJ1-4 and V is TRBV5-1; the D gene is possibly TRBD1 (6 bases). Trimming cost V 0 bases and J 6 bases, with 12 bases left between them. CDR3 length: 15 residues. Looked up from germline, CDR1 is SGHRS and CDR2 is YFSETQ. The CDR3: CASSLAAGAHEKLFF. The CDR3 bases are TGCGCCAGCAGCTTGGCCGCAGGGGCGCATGAAAAACTGTTTTTT.

This clonotype came up many times. The chain couples TRBV11-2 to TRBJ2-5; perhaps TRBD1 as D (6 bases). Germline-derived CDR1 and CDR2 are SGHAT and FQNNGV. This CDR3 has 14 amino acids. V lost 1 base to trimming and J lost 3 bases, with 9 bases between them. The CDR3 nucleotides are TGTGCCAGCAGCTTAGGGGGGCCCAAAGAGACCCAGTACTTC. Protein sequence: CASSLGGPKETQYF.

This clonotype was found a few times. The chain has TRBV6-1 and TRBJ2-5, with TRBD2 as a possible D gene (6 bases). In germline, CDR1 is MNHNS, CDR2 SASEGT. V was shortened by 7 bases and J by 2 bases, with 11 bases between the two germline ends. There are 13 residues in the CDR3. The CDR3 spells CASIRGTQETQYF. The CDR3 DNA sequence: TGTGCCAGCATACGGGGGACGCAAGAGACCCAGTACTTC.

This chain joins TRBV7-9 and TRBJ2-7; no reliable D call. V was shortened by 5 bases and J by 6 bases, with 14 bases between the two germline ends. Looked up from germline, CDR1 is SEHNR and CDR2 is FQNEAQ (reference sequence). This CDR3 contains 13 residues. CDR3 DNA: TGTGCCAGCAGCCCCCCCTTGGCTGGCGAGCAGTACTTC. The encoded protein is CASSPPLAGEQYF.

This clonotype was detected only a few times. At one of its ends the junction is not consistent with the germline gene, which may arise from a read error. The V gene is TRBV18, the J gene TRBJ2-1; tentative D call: TRBD1 (7 bases). Germline lookup yields CDR1 KGHSH and CDR2 LQKENI. The CDR3 extends over 15 amino acids. The DNA for the CDR3 is TGTGCCAGCTCGCTATTCGGGGGACAGTACAACGAGCAGTTCTTC. Encoded protein: CASSLFGGQYNEQFF.